This T cell receptor (beta chain) was sequenced in a study of T cells in Graves' hyperthyroidism and ophthalmopathy. Researchers amplified the TCR beta CDR3 regions from RNA transcripts. The HTBI primer set served for first-round RT-PCR of the TCR CDR3. TCRdb independently ran MiXCR on the multiplex PCR reads; one entry per CDR3 protein. The data hold some 440,000 distinct CDR3 sequences, with about a sixth observed a single time. V gave up 1 base and J gave up 3 bases, with 12 bases separating them. This CDR3 has 15 residues. Germline V gives CDR1 PRHDT, CDR2 FYEKMQ (reference sequence). The chain carries TRBV13 and TRBJ1-2; perhaps TRBD1 as D (5 bases). Sequenced input: blood. The source of this sequence is a young woman with Graves' hyperthyroidism. This CDR3 reads CASSLERGAYYGYTF. The CDR3 DNA follows: TGTGCCAGCAGCTTAGAGAGGGGCGCCTACTATGGCTACACCTTC. Drawing the rest from reference TRBV13 and TRBJ1-2, the complete variable domain is AAGVIQSPRHLIKEKRETATLKCYPIPRHDTVYWYQQGPGQDPQFLISFYEKMQSDKGSIPDRFSAQQFSDYHSELNMSSLELGDSALYFCASSLERGAYYGYTFGSGTRLTVV.